Listed below are T cell receptor beta chains from one sample, sequenced in a study of a mutant IDH1 vaccine in newly diagnosed glioma. The repertoire was sequenced with immunoSEQ multiplex PCR; TCRdb's copy has only in-frame clones and lacks some. The sample contains around 50,000 clones, approximately 84% of which appear only once. No antigen is known for these receptors. Specimen: PBMCs, collected from a glioma patient whose treatment included an IDH1 peptide vaccine. The receptors stem from a woman in her 30s with glioma. Some clones in this sample may be carry-over from other donors' samples. Each CDR3 is given with its conserved first and last residue. D genes are given only for firm matches. The listing skips clone size in some rows; elsewhere it reads once, few, many or a size class.

>NA|TRBJ2-7|NA|TRBV2
TGTGCCAGCAGTGAAGGGACTACCAGCTCCTACGAGCAGTACTTC
CASSEGTTSSYEQYF
>NA|TRBJ2-3|TRBD2|TRBV9
TGTGCCAGCAGCGTCTGGACTAGCGGGAGTGGGGATACGCAGTATTTT
CASSVWTSGSGDTQYF
>NA|TRBJ2-1|TRBD2|TRBV5-6
TGTGCCAGCAGCAAGACTAGCGGCAACTACAATGAGCAGTTCTTC
CASSKTSGNYNEQFF
>NA|TRBJ2-7|TRBD2|TRBV2
TGTGCCAGCAGTGCAGAACTAGCGGGATACGAGCAGTACTTC
CASSAELAGYEQYF
>NA|TRBJ2-7|TRBD2|TRBV2
TGTGCCACCTGGAAGGGGATCGCGGGAGGAGGCCGGGGGTACGAGCAGTACTTC
CATWKGIAGGGRGYEQYF
>NA|TRBJ2-7|NA|TRBV9
TGTGCCAGCAGCGTAGGAGGAGGTAACGACGAGCAGTACTTC
CASSVGGGNDEQYF
>NA|TRBJ2-7|NA|TRBV6-5
TGTGCCAGCACCCAAGGGGTATCACCCCGGGACGAGCAGTACTTC
CASTQGVSPRDEQYF
>NA|TRBJ2-7|TRBD1|TRBV6-5
TGTGCCAGCAGGCGGCAGGGGGATTTCCCCTACGAGCAGTACTTC
CASRRQGDFPYEQYF
>few|TRBJ1-5|NA|TRBV25-1
TGTGCCAGCAGTTCCTGGGATAGCAATCAGCCCCAGCATTTT
CASSSWDSNQPQHF
>NA|TRBJ2-7|TRBD2|TRBV4-1
TGCGCCAGCAGCCCGGGGAGCGGGAGCTCCTACGAGCAGTACTTC
CASSPGSGSSYEQYF
>NA|TRBJ1-5|NA|TRBV5-1
TGCGCCAGCAGCTTGGTTACAGCTAGCAATCAGCCCCAGCATTTT
CASSLVTASNQPQHF
>few|TRBJ1-1|NA|TRBV6-5
TGTGCCAGCAGTTACGCCCGCTTGAGCACTGAAGCTTTCTTT
CASSYARLSTEAFF
>NA|TRBJ2-7|NA|TRBV19
TGTGCCAGCCGACCCTTGGAGTCCTACGAGCAGTACTTC
CASRPLESYEQYF
>NA|TRBJ1-3|NA|TRBV6-6
TGTGCCAGCAGTACCACCTCTGGAAACACCATATATTTT
CASSTTSGNTIYF
>NA|TRBJ1-2|NA|TRBV4-1
TGCGCCAGCAGCCAACTGACTACAGGTTTCTATGGCTACACCTTC
CASSQLTTGFYGYTF
>NA|TRBJ2-7|TRBD1|TRBV19
TGTGCCAGTAGTCTCCGACAGGGGGCGTACGAGCAGTACTTC
CASSLRQGAYEQYF
>once|TRBJ1-5|NA|TRBV30
TGTGCCTGGAGTGTTTCCGGATTTAGCAATCAGCCCCAGCATTTT
CAWSVSGFSNQPQHF
>NA|TRBJ1-2|NA|TRBV10-2
TGCGCCAGCAGTGAGTCGTCCGCCCACGGTGGTGGCTACACCTTC
CASSESSAHGGGYTF
>once|TRBJ1-1|NA|TRBV9
TGTGCCAGCAGCCCCCGACCGGGTTACTCCACTGAAGCTTTCTTT
CASSPRPGYSTEAFF
>few|TRBJ1-1|NA|TRBV6-5
TGTGCCAGCAGTTACATGGGTGGTGAAGCTTTCTTT
CASSYMGGEAFF